These 12 T cell receptor beta chains were all obtained from the same sample, sequenced in a study of CD8+CD57+ T cells in acquired aplastic anemia listed by TCRdb under 2018. Instrument used: Illumina HiSeq 2000. Genomic DNA served as template for TCR beta VDJ combination and CDR3 sequence profiling. TCRdb reworked the public reads: Q25 trimming with fastp, MiXCR clone assembly, productive beta chains retained. When rows share a CDR3 protein, they turn into one entry using the most common DNA and genes. A total of 150,000 to 200,000 distinct CDR3 sequences appear in this sample, about 64% of them only once. The ten largest clones capture about half of the sample. The sample taken for sequencing was sorted CD4+, CD8+, or CD8+CD57+ T cells (not recorded which) from PBMCs. The receptor source for this set is a human donor with severe aplastic anemia or a healthy control (not recorded which).

The table lists this clonotype with many counts. The chain combines TRBV27 with TRBJ2-7; either TRBD1 or TRBD2 may supply D (6 bases each). Germline V CDR1 and CDR2: MNHEY, SMNVEV (reference sequence). The CDR3 spans 14 residues. The germline V and J ends were trimmed by 6 bases and 2 bases, with 14 bases remaining between them. The CDR3 region is CASSEGGNAYEQYF. In DNA, the CDR3 is TGTGCCAGCAGCGAGGGGGGAAACGCCTACGAGCAGTACTTC.

The genes are TRBV19 and TRBJ2-3; 11 bases are a match to TRBD2. The CDR3 totals 14 residues. Germline-derived CDR1 and CDR2 are LNHDA and SQIVND (reference sequence). V dropped 6 bases and J dropped 9; count of bases not matched to a gene: 8. The CDR3 DNA sequence: TGTGCCAGTAGCACGACTAGCGGGGCTGGGACGCAGTATTTT. Translated, it gives CASSTTSGAGTQYF.

The CDR3 coding sequence is TGTGCCAGCAGCCGGGGCGGGAATCCCTACGAGCAGTACTTC. Amino acids: CASSRGGNPYEQYF. This chain connects TRBV7-9 to TRBJ2-7; a possible D gene is TRBD2 (6 bases). The germline CDR1 and CDR2 sequences are SEHNR and FQNEAQ (reference sequence). V was clipped by 5 bases and J by 2 bases, with 13 bases between them. This CDR3 is built from 14 residues.

A few counts support this clonotype. A much larger clone differs from this one at a single base, so this may be a read error. The chain links TRBV29-1 to TRBJ1-1; a weak D match, TRBD1 (5 bases). The CDR3 loop spans 13 amino acids. CDR1 SQVTM and CDR2 ANQGSEA come from the germline V gene. CDR3 DNA sequence: TGCAGCGTTGATGGGGGAGTGAACACTGAAGCTTCCTTT. Its translation is CSVDGGVNTEASF.

The CDR3 here is CASSLSQNANYGYTF. CDR3 in DNA: TGTGCCAGCAGCTTATCGCAGAACGCTAACTATGGCTACACCTTC. This rearrangement joins TRBV7-9 to TRBJ1-2, with unresolved D. V was cut by 2 bases and J by 0 bases, with 10 bases left in between. Germline CDR1 reads SEHNR; CDR2 reads FQNEAQ (reference sequence). The CDR3 has 15 amino acids.

The V gene is TRBV2, the J gene TRBJ1-4; 8 bases line up with TRBD1. This CDR3 spans 17 amino acids. Germline lookup yields CDR1 SNHLY and CDR2 FYNNEI. V gave up 1 base and J gave up 6 bases; unmatched junction bases: 10. CDR3 nucleotides: TGTGCCAGCAGTGAAGGACAGGGGAGAGCGTACTATGAAAAACTGTTTTTT. Translated: CASSEGQGRAYYEKLFF.

The V gene is TRBV7-9, the J gene TRBJ2-3, with 7 bases fitting TRBD2. CDR3 length equals 17 residues. Germline-derived CDR1 and CDR2 are SEHNR and FQNEAQ (reference sequence). The J segment lost 3 bases and the V segment lost 5 bases, leaving 14 bases of the junction unmatched. CDR3 sequence reads: CASSPLVAGVITDTQYF. CDR3 nucleotide sequence: TGTGCCAGCAGCCCCCTAGTGGCGGGGGTTATAACAGATACGCAGTATTTT.

The chain employs TRBV7-9 and TRBJ1-4; maybe TRBD1 (5 bases). V gave up 3 bases and J gave up 5 bases, with 13 bases separating them. This CDR3 has 15 residues. Germline CDR1 SEHNR, CDR2 FQNEAQ (reference sequence). CDR3 DNA sequence: TGTGCCAGCAGCTTGGACCCGGGACCAAATGAAAAACTGTTTTTT. Its protein is CASSLDPGPNEKLFF.

Ten or more counts support this clonotype. The V call is TRBV29-1, the J call TRBJ1-1, with 8 bases that match TRBD1. The CDR3 covers 13 residues. Trimming removed 7 bases from V and 4 bases from J; junction bases left unmatched: 8. Germline V gene data show CDR1 as SQVTM and CDR2 as ANQGSEA. The CDR3: CSAYRGATTEAFF. The CDR3 coding sequence is TGCAGCGCTTACAGGGGGGCGACCACTGAAGCTTTCTTT.

The chain employs TRBV29-1 and TRBJ2-7; D is possibly TRBD1 (6 bases). The CDR3 runs 12 residues. In germline, CDR1 is SQVTM, CDR2 ANQGSEA. Deletions cut 7 bases from V and 1 base from J, with 11 bases between. The CDR3 DNA is TGCAGCGGTAGCACAGGGTCCTACGAGCAGTACTTC. Amino acid sequence: CSGSTGSYEQYF.

V usage is TRBV5-1 and J usage is TRBJ2-2, with TRBD2 matching 8 bases. Trimming cost V 4 bases and J 3 bases; bases outside gene matches: 8. Per the germline V gene, CDR1 is SGHRS and CDR2 is YFSETQ. The CDR3 sequence is 16 residues long. CDR3 loop: CASSRGSGSDTGELFF. The CDR3, as DNA: TGCGCCAGCAGCCGAGGGAGCGGGAGTGACACCGGGGAGCTGTTTTTT.

The V call is TRBV24-1, the J call TRBJ1-2; no definite D call. V was pared by 5 bases and J by 5 bases, with 11 bases between. The CDR3 has 13 residues. CDR1 KGHDR and CDR2 SFDVKD come from the germline V gene. CDR3 region: CATSGWQEYGYTF. The CDR3 DNA sequence: TGTGCCACCAGTGGTTGGCAGGAGTATGGCTACACCTTC.